The 27 T cell receptor beta chains below were found in one sample sequenced in a study of vaccination effects on CD4 cells after COVID-19. For these receptors, no antigen is known. The table came from immunoSEQ multiplex PCR; TCRdb's copy has only in-frame clones and leaves some out. Here the sample spans roughly 70,000 clones, about 67% being singletons. Sequencing in the ViraFEST assay came after antigen-specific CD4+ T cells had been expanded with viral peptide pools, which were used to stimulate PBMC. The culture ran for 10 days, and then CD4+ T cells were isolated. The cohort was immunized with two doses of either the BNT162b2 or mRNA-1273 vaccine. Sequenced here: CD4+ T cells from PBMCs cultured with HCoV-229E spike peptides, sampled after COVID-19 vaccination. The receptors shown here come from a human donor who received a COVID-19 vaccine.

The chain links TRBV24-1 to TRBJ2-5; 10 nucleotides agree with TRBD1. The CDR3 extends over 16 amino acids. Trimming at V came to 1 base and at J to 4 bases, leaving 5 bases not matched to a gene. Germline V gene data show CDR1 as KGHDR and CDR2 as SFDVKD. For the CDR3, the DNA is TGTGCCACCAGTGATTTTCCGGGACAGGGGTTAGAGACCCAGTACTTC. It translates to CATSDFPGQGLETQYF.

The chain is built from TRBV6-2 or TRBV6-3 and TRBJ1-1; no firm D call. CDR1 is MNHEY and CDR2 is SVGEGT in the germline V gene. CDR3 length equals 16 residues. The ends were cut back, 3 bases at V and 1 base at J, with 15 bases in the middle. This CDR3 is CASSYWSVNQNTEAFF. CDR3 in DNA: TGTGCCAGCAGTTATTGGTCCGTCAATCAGAACACTGAAGCTTTCTTT.

The table lists this clone with a few counts. This chain joins TRBV11-2 and TRBJ2-2; 9 bases are shared with TRBD1. Germline assignment: CDR1 SGHAT and CDR2 FQNNGV. V shed 6 bases, J shed 7 bases, and the junction held 12 bases outside the gene matches. This CDR3 region has 16 residues. DNA of the CDR3: TGTGCCAGCAGTCAACATTCGGACAGGGGTGGCGGGGAGCTGTTTTTT. This translates into CASSQHSDRGGGELFF.

This chain joins TRBV24-1 and TRBJ2-5; TRBD1 agrees at 7 bases. The V gene end was trimmed by 3 bases and the J gene end by 7 bases; junction bases not matched to a gene: 13. Per germline, CDR1 KGHDR and CDR2 SFDVKD. The CDR3 consists of 16 residues. CDR3 nucleotides: TGTGCCACCAGTGATCAAGGGCCACAGGGGTCTCGGACCCAGTACTTC. Translation gives CATSDQGPQGSRTQYF.

V and J are TRBV10-3 and TRBJ1-6, with no clear D. Germline CDR1 reads ENHRY; CDR2 reads SYGVKD. V lost 6 bases to trimming and J lost 7 bases, with 7 bases between them. This CDR3 spans 12 amino acids. CDR3 loop: CAIRTDNSPLHF. The DNA of the CDR3 is TGTGCCATCAGAACGGACAATTCACCCCTCCACTTT.

The CDR3 here is CASRKSGGANVLTF. Here the CDR3 DNA reads TGTGCCAGCAGAAAGTCGGGCGGGGCCAACGTCCTGACTTTC. The rearrangement joins TRBV28 to TRBJ2-6; D is uncertain. Per the germline V gene, CDR1 is MDHEN and CDR2 is SYDVKM. V was pared by 6 bases and J by 4 bases, with 10 bases between. This CDR3 is 14 amino acids long.

The gene calls are TRBV7-2 and TRBJ1-3, with D perhaps matching TRBD1 (5 bases). CDR1 and CDR2 from the germline V gene are SGHTA and FQGNSA. This CDR3 has 15 residues. Between the trimmed V and J ends, which lost 5 bases and 6 bases, there was a span of 17 bases. The CDR3 DNA sequence: TGTGCCAGCAGCCCAGGGAGGGGAAGCCAAAACACCATATATTTT. This gives the protein CASSPGRGSQNTIYF. Looking up the rest from reference TRBV7-2 and TRBJ1-3 gives the full variable domain: GAGVSQSPSNKVTEKGKDVELRCDPISGHTALYWYRQSLGQGLEFLIYFQGNSAPDKSGLPSDRFSAERTGGSVSTLTIQRTQQEDSAVYLCASSPGRGSQNTIYFGEGSWLTVV.

The chain has TRBV7-2 and TRBJ2-7; D remains ambiguous. The V gene's germline CDR1 is SGHTA and CDR2 FQGNSA. The CDR3 is 13 amino acids. V lost 1 base, J lost 0 bases, and 4 bases lay in between. CDR3 in DNA: TGTGCCAGCAGCTTAGACCGCTCCTACGAGCAGTACGTC. Translated: CASSLDRSYEQYV.

This sequence joins TRBV19 and TRBJ1-3; D is uncertain. V was pared by 7 bases and J by 8 bases, with 9 bases between. This CDR3 has 11 amino acids. Germline CDR1 LNHDA, CDR2 SQIVND (reference sequence). The CDR3 nucleotides read TGTGCCAGTACCGTCCGGGACACCATATATTTT. Translated, it gives CASTVRDTIYF.

V and J are TRBV5-6 and TRBJ2-7; D call uncertain. The CDR3 extends over 13 amino acids. CDR1 and CDR2 (germline): SGHDT, YYEEEE. The germline V and J ends were trimmed by 0 bases and 6 bases, with 10 bases remaining between them. The CDR3 bases are TGTGCCAGCAGCTTGGGATCGGTGGGCGAGCAGTACGTC. The encoded protein is CASSLGSVGEQYV.

This chain links TRBV28 with TRBJ2-7; D gene uncertain. Trimming took off 6 bases at V and 4 bases at J, with 10 bases between the two ends. The CDR3 runs 12 residues. Per the germline V gene, CDR1 is MDHEN and CDR2 is SYDVKM. CDR3 protein: CASSQLGYEQYV. The CDR3 DNA reads as TGTGCCAGCAGCCAACTTGGGTACGAGCAGTACGTC.

This chain's CDR3 is CSVELGGAYNEQFF. CDR3 nucleotide sequence: TGCAGCGTTGAACTGGGGGGCGCCTACAATGAGCAGTTCTTC. The V call is TRBV29-1, the J call TRBJ2-1; D tentatively reads TRBD1 or TRBD2 (6 bases each). Trimming left V 2 bases short and J 2 bases short, with 10 bases between. The CDR3 spans 14 residues. Germline CDR1 SQVTM, CDR2 ANQGSEA.

V gene TRBV14 combines with J gene TRBJ1-1; D not resolved. The CDR3 consists of 13 residues. The V end lost 5 bases, the J end lost 0 bases, and 7 bases lay between the germline ends. Germline assignment: CDR1 SGHDN and CDR2 FVKESK. In DNA form, the CDR3 reads TGTGCCAGCAGCAAGACACTGAACACTGAAGCTTTCTTT. Translating gives CASSKTLNTEAFF. The entire variable domain, with the rest obtained from reference TRBV14 and TRBJ1-1, is as follows: EAGVTQFPSHSVIEKGQTVTLRCDPISGHDNLYWYRRVMGKEIKFLLHFVKESKQDESGMPNNRFLAERTGGTYSTLKVQPAELEDSGVYFCASSKTLNTEAFFGQGTRLTVV.

V is TRBV6-6 and J is TRBJ1-5; 10 bases align to TRBD1. Germline CDR1 and CDR2: MNHNY and SVGAGI (reference sequence). J lost 4 bases, V lost 7 bases, and 7 bases had no gene match. The CDR3 has 15 amino acids. The CDR3 spells CASIKTGGGNQPQHF. CDR3 DNA: TGTGCCAGCATCAAGACAGGGGGCGGGAATCAGCCCCAGCATTTT.

The chain has TRBV18 and TRBJ1-1, with D uncertain. The germline gives CDR1 KGHSH, CDR2 LQKENI. The CDR3 extends over 16 amino acids. V lost 0 bases, J lost 1 base, and 12 bases lay in between. CDR3 DNA sequence: TGTGCCAGCTCACCACCGGGGTCGCTGGAGAACACTGAAGCTTTCTTT. Its protein product is CASSPPGSLENTEAFF.

This clone appeared once. V gene TRBV29-1 combines with J gene TRBJ1-2; D gene ambiguous. With 4 bases removed from V and 0 bases from J, the gap between germline ends came to 15 bases. Germline V gene lookup returns CDR1 SQVTM and CDR2 ANQGSEA. The CDR3 has 15 residues. The CDR3 nucleotides read TGCAGCGTTGCCACCGGTTGGAGTGCTAACTATGGCTACACCTTC. Translating gives CSVATGWSANYGYTF. The whole variable domain, filled in from reference TRBV29-1 and TRBJ1-2, reads SAVISQKPSRDICQRGTSLTIQCQVDSQVTMMFWYRQQPGQSLTLIATANQGSEATYESGFVIDKFPISRPNLTFSTLTVSNMSPEDSSIYLCSVATGWSANYGYTFGSGTRLTVV.

This chain links TRBV6-5 with TRBJ2-1, with D perhaps matching TRBD2 (5 bases). The CDR3 runs 13 residues. Germline assignment: CDR1 MNHEY and CDR2 SVGAGI. Trimming cost V 6 bases and J 4 bases, with 10 bases left between them. The CDR3 DNA reads as TGTGCCAGCAGACTAGGGCAATACAATGAGCAGTTCTTC. It specifies CASRLGQYNEQFF.

The rearrangement links TRBV6-1 to TRBJ1-1; D gene ambiguous. This CDR3 contains 14 residues. CDR1 is MNHNS, CDR2 SASEGT, per germline. V lost 3 bases to trimming and J lost 2 bases, with 10 bases between them. This CDR3 reads CASSEISENTEAFF. CDR3 bases: TGTGCCAGCAGTGAGATATCAGAAAACACTGAAGCTTTCTTT.

The chain joins TRBV7-9 to TRBJ2-7; D unclear. Trimming removed 5 bases from V and 6 bases from J, with 14 bases in between. The CDR3 runs 13 residues. CDR1 SEHNR and CDR2 FQNEAQ come from the germline V gene (reference sequence). In DNA, the CDR3 is TGTGCCAGCAGCGCCCGAACATTGGGCGAGCAGTACGTC. It encodes CASSARTLGEQYV.

The rearrangement uses TRBV18 and TRBJ1-2, with a weak D call TRBD1 (5 bases). The CDR3 has 14 amino acids. The germline gives CDR1 KGHSH, CDR2 LQKENI. Between the trimmed V and J ends, which lost 6 bases and 4 bases, there was a span of 15 bases. The CDR3 coding sequence is TGTGCCAGCTCCCTTTCCAGGGCGGGCTATGGCTACACCTTC. This sequence encodes CASSLSRAGYGYTF.

The chain combines TRBV6-2 or TRBV6-3 with TRBJ1-2; no clear D gene. Germline lookup yields CDR1 MNHEY and CDR2 SVGEGT. V lost 6 bases to trimming and J lost 6 bases, with 8 bases between them. CDR3 size: 11 residues. Written as DNA, the CDR3 is TGTGCCAGCAGCTTGATCGATGGCTACACCTTC. Encoded protein: CASSLIDGYTF.

J is TRBJ2-1 and V is TRBV6-5; TRBD2 matches 8 bases. Germline CDR1 reads MNHEY; CDR2 reads SVGAGI. CDR3 length: 14 residues. Trimming took 8 bases from V and 7 from J; bases not matched to a gene: 10. The CDR3 DNA sequence: TGTGCCAGCCTCTTAGCGGGGACCGGGAATGAGCAGTTCTTC. This codes for CASLLAGTGNEQFF.

Only a few counts were recorded for this clone. The rearrangement uses TRBV5-8 and TRBJ2-3, with TRBD2 matching over 13 bases. V lost 8 bases and J lost 4; bases outside the gene matches: 19. This CDR3 is 19 amino acids long. Germline CDR1 is SGHTS and CDR2 is YDEGEE. CDR3 bases: TGTGCCAGTCCGCACTCTTGGGGACTAGCGGGAAATGGCGCAGATACGCAGTATTTT. This encodes CASPHSWGLAGNGADTQYF.

The V gene is TRBV6-1, the J gene TRBJ2-7, with TRBD1 matching 8 bases. CDR3 size: 16 residues. From germline, CDR1 is MNHNS and CDR2 SASEGT. J lost 0 bases, V lost 4 bases, and 8 bases had no gene match. CDR3 coding DNA: TGTGCCAGCAGTGTACAGGGGGGATCGGGCTCCTACGAGCAGTACGTC. Its translation: CASSVQGGSGSYEQYV.

The V gene is TRBV4-1, the J gene TRBJ2-7; D perhaps matches TRBD1 (5 bases). V lost 4 bases and J 2 bases, leaving 9 bases between the germline ends. This CDR3 is 13 amino acids long. CDR1 MGHRA and CDR2 YSYEKL come from the germline V gene. The CDR3 reads CASSRTDTYEQYV. DNA of the CDR3: TGCGCCAGCAGCCGAACGGACACCTACGAGCAGTACGTC.

The J gene is TRBJ2-3, the V gene TRBV29-1, with 7 nucleotides matching TRBD1. From germline, CDR1 is SQVTM and CDR2 ANQGSEA. Unmatched junction bases numbered 8, after V lost 7 bases and J lost 1 base. This CDR3 is 14 amino acids long. DNA for the CDR3: TGCAGCGGCCAGGACAGGACCGGCACAGATACGCAGTATTTT. Translating it yields CSGQDRTGTDTQYF.

This sequence joins TRBV3-1 (or the pseudogene TRBV3-2) and TRBJ2-3; tentative D call: TRBD1 (6 bases). CDR3 size: 15 residues. The V end lost 2 bases, the J end lost 3 bases, and 12 bases lay between the germline ends. Germline V gives CDR1 LGHDT, CDR2 YNNKEL (reference sequence). In nucleotides, the CDR3 is TGTGCCAGCAGCCAAAGAGGGGGTGGGACAGATACGCAGTATTTT. Translating it yields CASSQRGGGTDTQYF.